The entry that follows covers one T cell receptor beta chain sequence. Antigen specificity is unknown. Libraries were prepared by immunoSEQ multiplex PCR; TCRdb keeps only in-frame clonotypes and omits some of them. The sample yields about 190,000 clones, approximately 94% seen once. The CDR3 runs 16 residues. Germline V gene lookup returns CDR1 SGHVS and CDR2 FQNEAQ. With 6 bases clipped from V and 5 bases from J, the junction kept 11 bases outside the gene matches. This entry belongs to a study of T cell responses to AZD1222 COVID-19 vaccine. Findings and caveats of the study: Donors, mostly white British, included more females; clonal diversity was possibly underestimated. Spike-specific TCR breadth and depth rose after two AZD1222 doses.

This TCR was recovered from an adult in good health. The sequenced sample was peripheral blood, obtained on day 0 of AZD1222 vaccination. The chain is built from TRBV7-8 and TRBJ2-2, with 8 bases fitting TRBD2. The CDR3 reads CASSPDTLAGTGELFF. CDR3 nucleotide sequence: TGTGCCAGCAGTCCCGACACTTTAGCGGGAACCGGGGAGCTGTTTTTT.